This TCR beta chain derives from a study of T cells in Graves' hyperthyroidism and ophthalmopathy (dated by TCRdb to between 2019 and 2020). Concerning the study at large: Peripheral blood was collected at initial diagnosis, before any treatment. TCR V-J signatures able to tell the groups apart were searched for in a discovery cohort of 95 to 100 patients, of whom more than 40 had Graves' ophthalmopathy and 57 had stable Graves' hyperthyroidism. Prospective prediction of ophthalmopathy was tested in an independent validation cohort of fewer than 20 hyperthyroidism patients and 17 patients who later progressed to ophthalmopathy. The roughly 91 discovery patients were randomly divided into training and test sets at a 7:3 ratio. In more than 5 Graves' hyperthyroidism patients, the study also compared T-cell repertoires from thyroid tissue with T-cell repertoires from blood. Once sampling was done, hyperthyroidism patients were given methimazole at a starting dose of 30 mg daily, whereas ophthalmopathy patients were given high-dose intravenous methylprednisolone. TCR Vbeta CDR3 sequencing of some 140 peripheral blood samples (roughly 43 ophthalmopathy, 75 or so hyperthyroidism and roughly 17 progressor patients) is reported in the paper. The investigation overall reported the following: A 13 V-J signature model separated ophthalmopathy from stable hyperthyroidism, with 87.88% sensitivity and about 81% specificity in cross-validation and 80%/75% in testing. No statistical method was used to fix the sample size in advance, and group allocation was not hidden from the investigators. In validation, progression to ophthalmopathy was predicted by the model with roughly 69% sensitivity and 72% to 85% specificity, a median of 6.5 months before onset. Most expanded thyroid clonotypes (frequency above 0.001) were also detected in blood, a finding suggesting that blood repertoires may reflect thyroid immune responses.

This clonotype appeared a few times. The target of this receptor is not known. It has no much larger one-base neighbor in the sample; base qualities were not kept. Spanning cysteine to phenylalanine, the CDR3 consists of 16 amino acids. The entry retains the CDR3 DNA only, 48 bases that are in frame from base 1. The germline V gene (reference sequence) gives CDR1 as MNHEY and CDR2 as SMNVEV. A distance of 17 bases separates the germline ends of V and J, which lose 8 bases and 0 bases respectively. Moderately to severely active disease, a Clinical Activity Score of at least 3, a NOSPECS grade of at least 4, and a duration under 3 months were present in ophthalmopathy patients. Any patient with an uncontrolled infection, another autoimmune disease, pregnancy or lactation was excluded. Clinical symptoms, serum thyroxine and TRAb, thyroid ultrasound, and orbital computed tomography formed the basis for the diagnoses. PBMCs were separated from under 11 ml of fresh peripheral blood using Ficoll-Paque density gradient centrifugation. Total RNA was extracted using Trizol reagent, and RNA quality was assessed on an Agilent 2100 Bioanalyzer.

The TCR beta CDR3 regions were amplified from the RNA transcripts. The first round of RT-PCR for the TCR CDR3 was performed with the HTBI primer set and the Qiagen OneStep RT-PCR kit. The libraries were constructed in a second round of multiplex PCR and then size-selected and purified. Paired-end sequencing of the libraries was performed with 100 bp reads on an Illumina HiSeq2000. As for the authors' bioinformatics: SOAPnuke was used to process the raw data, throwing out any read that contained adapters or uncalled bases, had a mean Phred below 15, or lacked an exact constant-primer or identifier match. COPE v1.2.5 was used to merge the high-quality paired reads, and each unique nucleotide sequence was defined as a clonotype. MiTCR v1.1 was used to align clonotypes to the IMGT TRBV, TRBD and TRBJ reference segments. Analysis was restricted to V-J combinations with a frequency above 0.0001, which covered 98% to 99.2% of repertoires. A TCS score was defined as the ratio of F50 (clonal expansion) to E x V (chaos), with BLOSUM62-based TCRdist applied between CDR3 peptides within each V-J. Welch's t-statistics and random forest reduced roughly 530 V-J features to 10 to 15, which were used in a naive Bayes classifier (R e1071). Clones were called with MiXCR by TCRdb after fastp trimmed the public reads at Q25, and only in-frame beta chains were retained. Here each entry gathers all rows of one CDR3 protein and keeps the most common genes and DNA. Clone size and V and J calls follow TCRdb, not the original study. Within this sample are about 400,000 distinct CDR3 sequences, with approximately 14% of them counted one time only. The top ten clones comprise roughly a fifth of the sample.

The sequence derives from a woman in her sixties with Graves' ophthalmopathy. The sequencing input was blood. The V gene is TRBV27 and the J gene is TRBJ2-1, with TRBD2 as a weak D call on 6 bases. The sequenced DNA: TGTGCCAGCCGGGGGTTTTGGGGAAGCTCCTACAATGAGCAGTTCTTC. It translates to CASRGFWGSSYNEQFF.